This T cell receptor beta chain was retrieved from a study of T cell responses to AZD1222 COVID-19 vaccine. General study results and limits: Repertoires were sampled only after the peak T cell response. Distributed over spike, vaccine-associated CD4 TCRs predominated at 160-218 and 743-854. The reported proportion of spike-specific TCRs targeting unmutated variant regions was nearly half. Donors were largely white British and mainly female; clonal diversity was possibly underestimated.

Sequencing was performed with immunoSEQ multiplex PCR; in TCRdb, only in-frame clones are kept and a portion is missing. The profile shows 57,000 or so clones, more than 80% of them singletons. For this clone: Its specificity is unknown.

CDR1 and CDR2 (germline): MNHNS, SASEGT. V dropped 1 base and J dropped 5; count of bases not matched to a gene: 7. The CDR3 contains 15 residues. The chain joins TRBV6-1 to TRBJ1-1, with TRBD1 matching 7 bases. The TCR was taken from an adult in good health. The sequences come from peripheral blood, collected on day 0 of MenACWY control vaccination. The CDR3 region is CASSEVDRRTTEAFF. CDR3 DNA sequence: TGTGCCAGCAGTGAAGTGGACAGGAGAACGACTGAAGCTTTCTTT.